The T cell receptor (beta chain) under discussion was sequenced for a study of graft-versus-host responses after intestinal transplantation. Study-wide background: Recipients had multivisceral, liver-intestinal, or isolated intestinal transplants. Following induction with anti-thymocyte globulin, all recipients were given tacrolimus and steroids for two to three years. Overall study findings and caveats: Allograft clonal ratios (graft-versus-host to host-versus-graft) were high in patients who had graft-donor T cell macrochimerism. Present in recipient marrow, GvH clones included some that appeared first in ileum or blood.

Measured with immunoSEQ multiplex PCR; TCRdb has only the in-frame clones, and not every one. The table records around 97,000 clones, around 90% of them present only once. About this clone: No antigen is known for it.

Per germline, CDR1 LNHDA and CDR2 SQIVND (reference sequence). V lost 6 bases, J lost 7 bases, and 9 bases lay in between. The CDR3 extends over 11 amino acids. The sample here was unstimulated CD8+ T cells sorted from spleen or lymph node cells, taken before intestinal transplant. The source of this sequence is a human donor who received an intestinal transplant. V is TRBV19 and J is TRBJ1-1, with a tentative D call TRBD1 (5 bases). CDR3 DNA: TGTGCCAGTAGACTCGGGGGTGAAGCTTTCTTT. It is translated as CASRLGGEAFF.